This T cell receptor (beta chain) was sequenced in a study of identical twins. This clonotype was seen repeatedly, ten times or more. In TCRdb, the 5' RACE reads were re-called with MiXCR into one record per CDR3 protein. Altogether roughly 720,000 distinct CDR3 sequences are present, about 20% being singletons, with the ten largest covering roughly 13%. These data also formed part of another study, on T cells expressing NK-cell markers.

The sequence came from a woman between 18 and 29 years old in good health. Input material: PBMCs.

The CDR3 region has the DNA TGTGCCAGCAGTTACTGGAGGCCTAGCGGAGGCAATGAGCAGTTCTTC. It is translated as CASSYWRPSGGNEQFF. The chain has TRBV6-5 and TRBJ2-1; 7 positions match TRBD2. V lost 1 base to trimming and J lost 6 bases; unmatched junction nucleotides: 9. The CDR3 has 16 amino acids. Germline CDR1 and CDR2: MNHEY and SVGAGI.